This TCR beta chain was profiled in a study of blood T cell repertoires in COVID-19 (dated by TCRdb to 2020 to 2022). The study in broad terms: Collaborator samples came from the United States, Italy and Spain and covered acute and convalescent phases of COVID-19. The samples were drawn from the first 160 participants of the ongoing ImmuneRACE study and from roughly 1,300 subjects provided by 6 global collaborators. Nearly every sample came with metadata listing a de-identified subject ID, COVID-19 status, age in years and sex. Subjects who had been exposed to COVID-19, were actively infected with it, or had recovered from it provided the deeply sampled blood TCRbeta repertoires that made up the dataset. A freely available public database, intended as a resource for researchers studying the immune response to SARS-CoV-2, is where the repertoires were released. The material from the prospective study consisted of cDNA or gDNA derived from T cells, B-cell-depleted T cells, or PBMCs. Where available, HLA class I and class II types were taken from metadata supplied by the sample provider and were not determined by assay-based typing. General conclusions and limits of the study: The quantity of clinical and demographic metadata differed by source and by participant and was supplied without curation.

Concerning this clone itself: The clone's antigen remains unknown. No base quality values were provided; no much bigger clone lies one nucleotide off.

Collaborating institutions collected whole blood in K2EDTA tubes following their own protocols. For TCRbeta analysis, collaborators shipped samples in one of three forms: frozen whole blood, isolated PBMCs, or DNA extracted from either of those sample types. The immunoSEQ Assay, a bias-controlled multiplex PCR, was used to amplify TCRbeta CDR3 regions from genomic DNA. Turning to the authors' computational methods: Nucleated cell counts per sample were estimated from amplification of reference gene primers within the assay. To quantify the absolute abundance of each unique TCRbeta CDR3 rearrangement, sequence reads were collapsed and filtered. Productive Simpson clonality was computed per sample as the square root of Simpson's diversity index over productive rearrangements. This is the immuneACCESS table as TCRdb keeps it, with only in-frame sequences that have V and J called. A part of the clones is gone; compared with another copy, unresolved V genes explain less than half, and the rest is unexplained. D and trimming come from the DNA, and the V and J calls and clone size come from that table. A total of just under 80,000 clones appear in this sample, 75% to 85% of them only once. The ten largest clonotypes hold under 5.5% of the sample.

CDR1 is given as SGHTA and CDR2 as FQGNSA, both from the germline V gene. V and J are trimmed by 0 bases and 0 bases, and the gene matches miss 4 bases of the junction. Inclusive of the bounding cysteine and phenylalanine, the CDR3 is 17 residues long. Only the CDR3 region is kept as DNA, spanning 51 bases read in frame from base 1. The sequence was collected from a woman between 65 and 79 years old with acute or convalescent COVID-19. This chain joins TRBV7-2 to TRBJ2-3; TRBD2 matches 9 bases in the middle. The sample taken for sequencing was peripheral blood. The DNA reads TGTGCCAGCAGCTTAGCTATAAGCGGGGGGAGCACAGATACGCAGTATTTT. Translation gives CASSLAISGGSTDTQYF.